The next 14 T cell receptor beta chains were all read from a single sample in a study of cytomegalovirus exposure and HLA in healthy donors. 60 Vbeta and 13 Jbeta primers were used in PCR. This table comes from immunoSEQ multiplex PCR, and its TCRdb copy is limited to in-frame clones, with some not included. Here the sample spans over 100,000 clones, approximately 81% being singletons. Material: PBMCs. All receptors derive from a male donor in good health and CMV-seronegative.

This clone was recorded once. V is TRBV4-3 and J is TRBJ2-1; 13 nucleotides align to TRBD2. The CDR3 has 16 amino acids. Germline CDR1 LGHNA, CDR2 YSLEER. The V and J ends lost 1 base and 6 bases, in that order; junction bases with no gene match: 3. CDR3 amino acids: CASSQGLAGGGNEQFF. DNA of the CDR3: TGCGCCAGCAGCCAAGGACTAGCGGGAGGCGGCAATGAGCAGTTCTTC.

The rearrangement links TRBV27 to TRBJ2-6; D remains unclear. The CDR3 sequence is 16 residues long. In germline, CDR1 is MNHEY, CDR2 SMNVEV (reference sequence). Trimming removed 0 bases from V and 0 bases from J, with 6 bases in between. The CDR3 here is CASSLSGSSGANVLTF. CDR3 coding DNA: TGTGCCAGCAGTTTATCCGGGTCCTCTGGGGCCAACGTCCTGACTTTC.

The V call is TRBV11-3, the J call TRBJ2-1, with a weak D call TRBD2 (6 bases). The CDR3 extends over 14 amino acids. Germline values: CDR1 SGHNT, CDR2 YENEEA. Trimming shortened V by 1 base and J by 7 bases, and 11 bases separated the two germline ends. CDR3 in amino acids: CASSLGAGPNEQFF. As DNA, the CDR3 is TGTGCCAGCAGCTTAGGGGCGGGACCAAATGAGCAGTTCTTC.

The CDR3 region is CASSPAGDQYF. The CDR3 DNA reads as TGTGCCAGCAGCCCCGCAGGGGACCAGTACTTC. This chain joins TRBV21-1 and TRBJ2-5; TRBD1, the D gene given by the table, was not confirmed from the DNA. TRBV21-1 is a pseudogene. The CDR3 is 11 residues long.

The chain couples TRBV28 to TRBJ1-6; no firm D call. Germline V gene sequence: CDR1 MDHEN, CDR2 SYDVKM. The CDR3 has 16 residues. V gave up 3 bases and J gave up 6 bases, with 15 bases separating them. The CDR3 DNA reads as TGTGCCAGCAGTTTGTTCCTCGAGGGCACTAATTCACCCCTCCACTTT. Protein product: CASSLFLEGTNSPLHF.

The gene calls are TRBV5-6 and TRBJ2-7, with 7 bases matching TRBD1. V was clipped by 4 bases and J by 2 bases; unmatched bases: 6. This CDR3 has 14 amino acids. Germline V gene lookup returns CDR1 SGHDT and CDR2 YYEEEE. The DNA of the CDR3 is TGTGCCAGCAGCCGTGGACAGGTTACCTACGAGCAGTACTTC. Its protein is CASSRGQVTYEQYF.

CDR3 loop: CAWSLSSYNSPLHF. The DNA of the CDR3 is TGTGCCTGGAGTCTAAGCTCCTATAATTCACCCCTCCACTTT. This chain connects TRBV30 to TRBJ1-6, with D uncertain. V was shortened by 2 bases and J by 0 bases, with 5 bases between the two germline ends. In germline, CDR1 is GTSNPN, CDR2 SVGIG (reference sequence). This CDR3 has 14 residues.

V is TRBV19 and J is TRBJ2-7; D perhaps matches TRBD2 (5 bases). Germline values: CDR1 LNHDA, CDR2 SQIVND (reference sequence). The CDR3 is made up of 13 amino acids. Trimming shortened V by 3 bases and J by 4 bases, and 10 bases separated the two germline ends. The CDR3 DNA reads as TGTGCCAGTAGTATCGGGATCTTATACGAGCAGTACTTC. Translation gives CASSIGILYEQYF.

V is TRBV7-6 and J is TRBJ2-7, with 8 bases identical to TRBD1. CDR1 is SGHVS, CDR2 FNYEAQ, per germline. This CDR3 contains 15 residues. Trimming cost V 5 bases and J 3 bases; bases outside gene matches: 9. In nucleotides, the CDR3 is TGTGCCAGCAGCAAAGGACAGGGAGGAGGCTACGAGCAGTACTTC. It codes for CASSKGQGGGYEQYF.

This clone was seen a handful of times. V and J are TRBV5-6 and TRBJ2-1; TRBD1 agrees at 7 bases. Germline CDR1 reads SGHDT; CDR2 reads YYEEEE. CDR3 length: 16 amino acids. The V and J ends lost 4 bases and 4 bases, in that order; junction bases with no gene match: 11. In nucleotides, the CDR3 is TGTGCCAGCAGCCCTAGACAGGGTCAAGTATACAATGAGCAGTTCTTC. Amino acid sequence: CASSPRQGQVYNEQFF.

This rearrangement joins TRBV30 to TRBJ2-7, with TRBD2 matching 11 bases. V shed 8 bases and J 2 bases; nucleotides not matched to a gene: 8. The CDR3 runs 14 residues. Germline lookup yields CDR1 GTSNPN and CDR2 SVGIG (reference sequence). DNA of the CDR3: TGTGCCGGAACTAGCGGGAGAGGGCCCTACGAGCAGTACTTC. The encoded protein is CAGTSGRGPYEQYF.

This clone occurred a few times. The CDR3 reads CASRGQGVVTEAFF. The CDR3 coding sequence is TGTGCCAGCAGAGGACAGGGGGTAGTAACTGAAGCTTTCTTT. The chain uses TRBV2 and TRBJ1-1; TRBD1 matches at 10 bases. Per germline, CDR1 SNHLY and CDR2 FYNNEI. With 6 bases clipped from V and 5 bases from J, the junction kept 6 bases outside the gene matches. The CDR3 totals 14 residues.

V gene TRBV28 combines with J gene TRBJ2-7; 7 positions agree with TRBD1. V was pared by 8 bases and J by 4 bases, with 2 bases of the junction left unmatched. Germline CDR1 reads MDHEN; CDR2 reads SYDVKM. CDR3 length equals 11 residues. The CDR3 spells CASSTGYEQYF. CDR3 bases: TGTGCCAGCTCGACAGGGTACGAGCAGTACTTC. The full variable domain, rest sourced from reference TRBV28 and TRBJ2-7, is DVKVTQSSRYLVKRTGEKVFLECVQDMDHENMFWYRQDPGLGLRLIYFSYDVKMKEKGDIPEGYSVSREKKERFSLILESASTNQTSMYLCASSTGYEQYFGPGTRLTVT.

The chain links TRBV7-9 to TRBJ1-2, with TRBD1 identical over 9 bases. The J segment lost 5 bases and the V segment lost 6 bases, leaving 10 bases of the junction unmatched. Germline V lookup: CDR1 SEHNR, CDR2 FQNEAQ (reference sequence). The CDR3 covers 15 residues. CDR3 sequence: CASRGTTGTGYGYTF. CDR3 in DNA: TGTGCCAGCAGGGGAACGACCGGGACAGGGTATGGCTACACCTTC. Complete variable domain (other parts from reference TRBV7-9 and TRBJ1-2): DTGVSQNPRHKITKRGQNVTFRCDPISEHNRLYWYRQTLGQGPEFLTYFQNEAQLEKSRLLSDRFSAERPKGSFSTLEIQRTEQGDSAMYLCASRGTTGTGYGYTFGSGTRLTVV.